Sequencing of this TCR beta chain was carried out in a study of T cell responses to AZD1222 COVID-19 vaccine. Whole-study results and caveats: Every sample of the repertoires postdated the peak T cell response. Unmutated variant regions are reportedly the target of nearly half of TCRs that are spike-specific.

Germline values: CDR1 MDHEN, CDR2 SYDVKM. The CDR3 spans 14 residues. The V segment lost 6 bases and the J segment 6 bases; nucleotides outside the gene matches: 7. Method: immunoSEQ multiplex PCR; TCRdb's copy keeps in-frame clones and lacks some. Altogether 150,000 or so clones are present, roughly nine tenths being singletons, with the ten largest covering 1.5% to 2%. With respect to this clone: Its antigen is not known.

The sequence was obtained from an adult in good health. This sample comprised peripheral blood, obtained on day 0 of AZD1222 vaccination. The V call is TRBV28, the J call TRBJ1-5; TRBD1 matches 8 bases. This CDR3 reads CASSWTGMIQPQHF. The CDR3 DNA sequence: TGTGCCAGCAGCTGGACAGGGATGATTCAGCCCCAGCATTTT.